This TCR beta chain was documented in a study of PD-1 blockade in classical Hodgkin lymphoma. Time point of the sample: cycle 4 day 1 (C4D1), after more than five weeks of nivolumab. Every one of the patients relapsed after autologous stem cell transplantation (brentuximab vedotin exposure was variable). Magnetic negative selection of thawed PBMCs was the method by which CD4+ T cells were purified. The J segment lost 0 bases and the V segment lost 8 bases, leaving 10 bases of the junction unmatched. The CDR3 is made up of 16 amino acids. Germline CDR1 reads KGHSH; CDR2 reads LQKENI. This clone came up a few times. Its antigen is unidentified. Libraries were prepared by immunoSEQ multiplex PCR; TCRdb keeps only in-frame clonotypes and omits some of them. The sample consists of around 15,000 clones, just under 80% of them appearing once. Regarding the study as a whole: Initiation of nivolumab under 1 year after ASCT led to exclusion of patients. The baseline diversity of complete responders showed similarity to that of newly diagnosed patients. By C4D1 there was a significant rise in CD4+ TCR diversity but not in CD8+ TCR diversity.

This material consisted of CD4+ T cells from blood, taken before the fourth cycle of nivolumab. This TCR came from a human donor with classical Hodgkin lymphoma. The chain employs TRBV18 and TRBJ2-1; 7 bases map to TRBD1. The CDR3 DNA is TGTGCCAGCCGGCAACAGGGGATCCCCTCCTACAATGAGCAGTTCTTC. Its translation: CASRQQGIPSYNEQFF.